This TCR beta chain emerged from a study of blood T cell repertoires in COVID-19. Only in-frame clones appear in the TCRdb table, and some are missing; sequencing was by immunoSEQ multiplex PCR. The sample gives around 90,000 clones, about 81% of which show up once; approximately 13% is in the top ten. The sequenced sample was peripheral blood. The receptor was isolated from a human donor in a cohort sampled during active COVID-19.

This CDR3 reads CASRTGQGAGGYGYTF. The CDR3 coding sequence is TGTGCCAGCAGAACGGGACAGGGGGCCGGGGGCTATGGCTACACCTTC. The rearrangement uses TRBV5-4 and TRBJ1-2; 12 nucleotides align to TRBD1. Trimming at V came to 5 bases and at J to 4 bases, leaving 9 bases not matched to a gene. Germline V gene lookup returns CDR1 SGHNT and CDR2 YYREEE (reference sequence). This CDR3 is built from 16 residues.